This T cell receptor (beta chain) was captured by sequencing in a study of glioma-infiltrating T cells after dendritic cell vaccination. Findings and caveats of the study: TCR clonality showed no direct relationship with survival. Estimated pretreatment TIL content predicted outcome after dendritic cell vaccination.

Profiled with immunoSEQ multiplex PCR; TCRdb holds only in-frame clones, not every one. This sample carries 80,000 to 100,000 clones, about 80% of them seen once, and the ten largest clones take approximately 5.9%. CDR1 LNHDA and CDR2 SQIVND come from the germline V gene (reference sequence). The ends were cut back, 7 bases at V and 1 base at J, with 23 bases in the middle. The CDR3 covers 18 residues. As regards this clone: No antigen is known for it.

Source: blood, taken before dendritic cell vaccination. The V gene is TRBV19, the J gene TRBJ1-3, with D tentatively TRBD1 (5 bases). The sequence derives from a human donor with glioblastoma. CDR3 loop: CASTKNRDRGFSGNTIYF. Written as DNA, the CDR3 is TGTGCCAGTACCAAAAACCGTGACAGAGGCTTTTCTGGAAACACCATATATTTT. The full variable domain, completed using reference TRBV19 and TRBJ1-3, is DGGITQSPKYLFRKEGQNVTLSCEQNLNHDAMYWYRQDPGQGLRLIYYSQIVNDFQKGDIAEGYSVSREKKESFPLTVTSAQKNPTAFYLCASTKNRDRGFSGNTIYFGEGSWLTVV.